One sample yielded the 26 T cell receptor beta chains listed below, sequenced in a study of CD8+ T cells in alopecia areata. Treatment denoted: oral pan-JAK inhibitor, 5-10 mg twice daily. RNA was extracted and reverse transcribed into cDNA as the sequencing template. Repertoires were generated with immunoSEQ multiplex PCR, while TCRdb's copy carries only in-frame clones and drops some. The sample gives 130,000 or so clones, approximately 57% of which show up once; around 6% is in the top ten. The specimen was CD4+ T cells sorted from blood, collected at week 4, from a patient treated with tofacitinib. These receptors all come from a human donor with alopecia areata.

This clone was recorded a few times. The rearrangement joins TRBV29-1 to TRBJ2-5, with D uncertain. The CDR3 length is 10 residues. Germline lookup yields CDR1 SQVTM and CDR2 ANQGSEA. Trimming left V 6 bases short and J 5 bases short, with 7 bases between. CDR3 residues: CSVAGETQYF. The CDR3 DNA sequence: TGCAGCGTCGCTGGGGAGACCCAGTACTTC.

The chain couples TRBV9 to TRBJ2-1; 7 bases align to TRBD1. The length of the CDR3 is 13 residues. The germline V gene encodes CDR1 SGDLS and CDR2 YYNGEE. V dropped 2 bases and J dropped 9; count of bases not matched to a gene: 5. The CDR3 loop reads CASSVQGESEQFF. The CDR3 DNA reads TGTGCCAGCAGCGTTCAGGGGGAGAGTGAGCAGTTCTTC.

This clone was counted a few times. This chain uses TRBV7-2 with TRBJ2-3; D is perhaps TRBD1 (6 bases). The CDR3 is 17 amino acids. The V gene lost 5 bases and the J gene lost 4 bases, with 22 bases spanning the gap. Germline V gives CDR1 SGHTA, CDR2 FQGNSA. The CDR3: CASSPAMGALGSDTQYF. Written as DNA, the CDR3 is TGTGCCAGCAGCCCCGCTATGGGGGCCCTAGGGTCAGATACGCAGTATTTT. The variable domain in full, completed from reference TRBV7-2 and TRBJ2-3, reads GAGVSQSPSNKVTEKGKDVELRCDPISGHTALYWYRQSLGQGLEFLIYFQGNSAPDKSGLPSDRFSAERTGGSVSTLTIQRTQQEDSAVYLCASSPAMGALGSDTQYFGPGTRLTVL.

This clone was picked up a small number of times. The rearrangement uses TRBV7-2 and TRBJ2-5; 14 bases align to TRBD2. The CDR3 consists of 15 residues. V lost 6 bases and J lost 5; bases outside the gene matches: 5. Germline V gene sequence: CDR1 SGHTA, CDR2 FQGNSA. The CDR3 region has the DNA TGTGCCAGCAGTCGACTAGCGGGGGGGCCGGAGACCCAGTACTTC. Amino acid sequence: CASSRLAGGPETQYF.

This sequence joins TRBV28 and TRBJ2-7; D not certain. V was trimmed by 4 bases and J by 3 bases, leaving 10 bases between them. In germline, CDR1 is MDHEN, CDR2 SYDVKM. CDR3 size: 13 residues. The CDR3 is CASSSAGLYEQYF. CDR3 bases: TGTGCCAGCAGTTCTGCCGGGCTCTACGAGCAGTACTTC.

This clone showed up just a few times. This chain links TRBV6-5 with TRBJ1-2, with 8 bases fitting TRBD1. The V and J ends lost 6 bases and 6 bases, in that order; junction bases with no gene match: 6. Germline V gene lookup returns CDR1 MNHEY and CDR2 SVGAGI. This CDR3 is 13 amino acids long. CDR3 residues: CASSDRGLHGYTF. The CDR3 nucleotides are TGTGCCAGCAGCGACAGGGGCCTACATGGCTACACCTTC.

The chain carries TRBV29-1 and TRBJ2-3; no definite D call. The V end lost 6 bases, the J end lost 8 bases, and 9 bases lay between the germline ends. This CDR3 has 10 amino acids. Germline V lookup: CDR1 SQVTM, CDR2 ANQGSEA. Here the CDR3 reads CSVALTTQYF. The CDR3, as DNA: TGCAGCGTCGCCCTTACTACGCAGTATTTT.

The rearrangement uses TRBV29-1 and TRBJ2-5; D tentatively fits TRBD1 or TRBD2 (5 bases each). The V end lost 6 bases, the J end lost 1 base, and 12 bases lay between the germline ends. The germline gives CDR1 SQVTM, CDR2 ANQGSEA. The CDR3 extends over 13 amino acids. Here the CDR3 reads CSVGPGTQETQYF. DNA for the CDR3: TGCAGCGTAGGCCCCGGGACCCAAGAGACCCAGTACTTC.

V gene TRBV2 combines with J gene TRBJ1-5; D call uncertain. Trimming cost V 7 bases and J 5 bases, with 9 bases left between them. Germline CDR1 SNHLY, CDR2 FYNNEI. The CDR3 runs 12 residues. Here the CDR3 DNA reads TGTGCCAGCAACACGAGGGATCAGCCCCAGCATTTT. Translated: CASNTRDQPQHF.

The chain couples TRBV7-2 to TRBJ2-5; D may be TRBD2 (5 bases). CDR3 length: 12 residues. Per the germline V gene, CDR1 is SGHTA and CDR2 is FQGNSA. V lost 5 bases and J lost 5, with 9 bases in between. CDR3 nucleotide sequence: TGTGCCAGCAGCCCTTCGGGGGAGACCCAGTACTTC. Amino acid sequence: CASSPSGETQYF.

This clone was detected only a few times. The V call is TRBV28, the J call TRBJ2-3; 8 bases agree with TRBD2. CDR1 MDHEN and CDR2 SYDVKM come from the germline V gene. This CDR3 is built from 13 residues. CDR3 protein: CATGGASTDTQYF. The CDR3 nucleotides are TGTGCGACGGGAGGGGCTAGCACAGATACGCAGTATTTT.

V is TRBV5-6 and J is TRBJ2-5, with unresolved D. Germline values: CDR1 SGHDT, CDR2 YYEEEE. The CDR3 is 13 residues long. Between the trimmed V and J ends, which lost 1 base and 5 bases, there was a span of 9 bases. CDR3 amino acids: CASSLILAETQYF. In DNA form, the CDR3 reads TGTGCCAGCAGCTTGATTCTTGCCGAGACCCAGTACTTC.

The chain has TRBV30 and TRBJ2-7; no definite D call. The CDR3 extends over 12 amino acids. V was shortened by 6 bases and J by 2 bases, with 11 bases between the two germline ends. Germline V CDR1 and CDR2: GTSNPN, SVGIG (reference sequence). The CDR3 spells CACPRTPYEQYF. For the CDR3, the DNA is TGTGCCTGCCCTAGAACCCCCTACGAGCAGTACTTC.

The rearrangement joins TRBV7-2 to TRBJ2-3; no clear D gene. Between the trimmed V and J ends, which lost 3 bases and 6 bases, there was a span of 4 bases. The CDR3 totals 11 residues. Germline V CDR1 and CDR2: SGHTA, FQGNSA. The CDR3 spells CASSFRDTQYF. CDR3 nucleotides: TGTGCCAGCAGCTTTCGGGATACGCAGTATTTT.

V and J are TRBV5-1 and TRBJ2-7; TRBD1 matches 9 bases. The V gene end was trimmed by 4 bases and the J gene end by 2 bases; junction bases not matched to a gene: 4. Germline V CDR1 and CDR2: SGHRS, YFSETQ. The CDR3 loop spans 14 amino acids. The CDR3 is CASSHGQGTYEQYF. CDR3 nucleotides: TGCGCCAGCAGCCACGGACAGGGGACCTACGAGCAGTACTTC.

This clone was seen at least ten times. This chain connects TRBV9 to TRBJ1-2, with D hard to call. V lost 10 bases, J lost 7 bases, and 26 bases lay in between. CDR1 and CDR2 from the germline V gene are SGDLS and YYNGEE. This CDR3 has 15 amino acids. CDR3 protein: CASKVFDDPTIGYTF. In DNA, the CDR3 is TGTGCCTCCAAGGTGTTTGATGACCCAACTATTGGCTACACCTTC.

This clone was observed a handful of times. The V and J genes are TRBV29-1 and TRBJ1-6, with 8 bases identical to TRBD1. CDR3 length equals 14 residues. Germline loops: CDR1 SQVTM, CDR2 ANQGSEA. V lost 5 bases, J lost 10 bases, and 10 bases stayed unmatched. CDR3 region: CSVSDRAPNSPLHF. The CDR3 nucleotides are TGCAGCGTTTCGGACAGGGCCCCTAACTCACCCCTCCACTTT.

This chain connects TRBV5-6 to TRBJ2-2; D not resolved. The CDR3 spans 14 residues. With 0 bases removed from V and 3 bases from J, the gap between germline ends came to 6 bases. Germline CDR1 reads SGHDT; CDR2 reads YYEEEE. The CDR3 reads CASSLGVYTGELFF. Written as DNA, the CDR3 is TGTGCCAGCAGCTTGGGAGTTTACACCGGGGAGCTGTTTTTT.

This clone was seen only a few times. V is TRBV2 and J is TRBJ2-5, with no clear D. The CDR3 is made up of 12 amino acids. V lost 6 bases, J lost 4 bases, and 9 bases lay in between. CDR1 and CDR2 from the germline V gene are SNHLY and FYNNEI. In nucleotides, the CDR3 is TGTGCCAGCAGGCTACATGGAGAGACCCAGTACTTC. It codes for CASRLHGETQYF.

This sequence joins TRBV29-1 and TRBJ2-7; D is undetermined. The CDR3 runs to 11 residues. Trimming shortened V by 2 bases and J by 3 bases, and 5 bases separated the two germline ends. The germline V gene encodes CDR1 SQVTM and CDR2 ANQGSEA. CDR3 residues: CSVESGYEQYF. CDR3 nucleotides: TGCAGCGTTGAATCTGGCTACGAGCAGTACTTC.

This clone has a count of ten or more. The V and J genes are TRBV2 and TRBJ1-2; 7 bases fit TRBD1. CDR3 length: 15 residues. The germline gives CDR1 SNHLY, CDR2 FYNNEI. J was trimmed by 3 bases and V by 5 bases; bases with no gene match: 9. The CDR3 nucleotides are TGTGCCAGCAGTAACGACAGGGAGTCGGACTATGGCTACACCTTC. It specifies CASSNDRESDYGYTF.

This clone was seen more than once but under ten times. V gene TRBV4-1 combines with J gene TRBJ2-3; 14 bases align to TRBD2. CDR3 length: 16 residues. Per germline, CDR1 MGHRA and CDR2 YSYEKL. With 6 bases clipped from V and 6 bases from J, the junction kept 8 bases outside the gene matches. The CDR3 sequence: CASSLGLAGVGDTQYF. The CDR3 region has the DNA TGCGCCAGCAGTCTGGGACTAGCGGGAGTAGGTGATACGCAGTATTTT.

This clone was detected only a few times. The chain uses TRBV30 and TRBJ1-2; 12 positions match TRBD1. The CDR3 loop spans 15 amino acids. Germline V lookup: CDR1 GTSNPN, CDR2 SVGIG (reference sequence). V lost 0 bases and J lost 8; bases outside the gene matches: 7. The CDR3 region is CAWSVQGTGGGGYTF. The DNA for the CDR3 is TGTGCCTGGAGTGTACAAGGGACAGGGGGCGGCGGCTACACCTTC.

The CDR3 DNA follows: TGTGCCTGGAGACGCGGGAGGGCCACTGAGCAGTTCTTC. It specifies CAWRRGRATEQFF. V usage is TRBV30 and J usage is TRBJ2-1, with 9 bases aligning to TRBD2. The CDR3 length is 13 residues. V lost 3 bases and J lost 9; bases outside the gene matches: 6. The germline V gene has CDR1 GTSNPN and CDR2 SVGIG (reference sequence). Full variable domain (missing parts from reference TRBV30 and TRBJ2-1): SQTIHQWPATLVQPVGSPLSLECTVEGTSNPNLYWYRQAAGRGLQLLFYSVGIGQISSEVPQNLSASRPQDRQFILSSKKLLLSDSGFYLCAWRRGRATEQFFGPGTRLTVL.

CDR3 sequence: CASSARDRGRETQYF. DNA of the CDR3: TGTGCCAGCAGCGCCCGGGACAGGGGACGGGAGACCCAGTACTTC. The chain combines TRBV7-9 with TRBJ2-5; TRBD1 aligns across 10 bases. Germline V gene lookup returns CDR1 SEHNR and CDR2 FQNEAQ (reference sequence). J lost 5 bases, V lost 5 bases, and 8 bases had no gene match. The CDR3 is made up of 15 amino acids.

Concerning this clone itself: The identical CDR3 is also encoded by other nucleotide sequences in the sample. The chain joins TRBV30 to TRBJ2-5; no clear D. Germline CDR1 is GTSNPN and CDR2 is SVGIG (reference sequence). This CDR3 comprises 11 residues. The V end was cut by 0 bases, the J end by 2 bases, with 1 base between. The CDR3 DNA sequence: TGTGCCTGGAGTGTGCAAGAGACCCAGTACTTC. Amino acids: CAWSVQETQYF. Filled out from reference TRBV30 and TRBJ2-5, the complete variable domain reads SQTIHQWPATLVQPVGSPLSLECTVEGTSNPNLYWYRQAAGRGLQLLFYSVGIGQISSEVPQNLSASRPQDRQFILSSKKLLLSDSGFYLCAWSVQETQYFGPGTRLLVL.